The sequence of this T cell receptor (beta chain) was determined in a study of OX40 agonist ivuxolimab in advanced cancers. In the study overall: There were three patients with partial responses, one having hepatocellular carcinoma and two cutaneous melanoma.

Germline CDR1 LNHDA, CDR2 SQIVND (reference sequence). V was cut by 4 bases and J by 1 base, with 11 bases left in between. This CDR3 comprises 15 residues. Sequencing was performed with immunoSEQ multiplex PCR; in TCRdb, only in-frame clones are kept and a portion is missing. Of about 50,000 clones listed, over 75% are singletons. Here the sequenced sample was CD4+ or CD8+ T cells sorted from blood, taken in a trial of the OX40 agonist ivuxolimab. The rearrangement uses TRBV19 and TRBJ1-3; D might be TRBD1 (6 bases). This sequence was found in an adult with an advanced solid tumor such as melanoma, head and neck, liver or kidney cancer. This chain's CDR3 is CASSTNRVSGNTIYF. DNA for the CDR3: TGTGCCAGTAGTACTAACAGGGTTTCTGGAAACACCATATATTTT.